The rows below give T cell receptor beta chains drawn from one sample of a study of cytomegalovirus exposure and HLA in healthy donors. Repertoires were generated with immunoSEQ multiplex PCR, while TCRdb's copy carries only in-frame clones and drops some. The table shows about 61,000 clones, with around 87% occurring only once. Sequenced input: PBMCs. These receptors came from a man between 18 and 35 years old in good health and CMV-seronegative. CDR3s include the opening cysteine and the closing phenylalanine or tryptophan. The D gene is left open where the match is weak. Size values are once, few and many counts, or a class for expanded clones, and some rows have none.

cdr3_nt,cdr3_aa,clone_size,cdr3_length,d_call,v_call,j_call
TGCAGCGCCCGAAGCGGGATTAGCGACGACACCGGGGAGCTGTTTTTT,CSARSGISDDTGELFF,once,16,TRBD2,TRBV29-1,TRBJ2-2
TGTGCCAGCAGCTTCGGACAGTTCCTACATGGCGAGCAGTACTTC,CASSFGQFLHGEQYF,-,15,-,TRBV13,TRBJ2-7
TGTGCCAGCAGCCCAGATCGGCAGGGATCCTCTGAAGCTTTCTTT,CASSPDRQGSSEAFF,-,15,-,TRBV7-9,TRBJ1-1
TGTGCCAGCAGCTCGACTAGCGGGGACGGGTACAATGAGCAGTTCTTC,CASSSTSGDGYNEQFF,-,16,TRBD2,TRBV11-2,TRBJ2-1
TGTGCCAGCAGTCAACAGGGGGGTGAGCAGTTCTTC,CASSQQGGEQFF,once,12,TRBD1,TRBV25-1,TRBJ2-1
TGTGCCAGCAGCGTAGCTACAGGGAACAATGAGCAGTTCTTC,CASSVATGNNEQFF,-,14,-,TRBV9,TRBJ2-1
TGTGCCTGGGAGTCAGGGGGCACGGCACCCCTCCACTTT,CAWESGGTAPLHF,-,13,TRBD1,TRBV30,TRBJ1-6
TGTGCCAGCAGCGACGAGCGGGGGGGCTCCTACGAGCAGTACTTC,CASSDERGGSYEQYF,-,15,TRBD2,TRBV7-9,TRBJ2-7
TGCGCCAGCAGCTCGACAGGGGTGGGGACTGAAGCTTTCTTT,CASSSTGVGTEAFF,-,14,TRBD1,TRBV5-1,TRBJ1-1
TGTGCCAGCAGTTTAGGCAGGTTCTACGAGCAGTACTTC,CASSLGRFYEQYF,-,13,-,TRBV28,TRBJ2-7
TGTGCCAGTACGGAGACAGTCAGCTCCTACGAGCAGTACTTC,CASTETVSSYEQYF,-,14,-,TRBV19,TRBJ2-7
TGTGCCAGCAGCTTGATAGGGAGCTCCTACAATGAGCAGTTCTTC,CASSLIGSSYNEQFF,-,15,-,TRBV5-4,TRBJ2-1
TGCGCCAGCAGCTTGCCTCCCGGGACAGCGAACACTGAAGCTTTCTTT,CASSLPPGTANTEAFF,-,16,TRBD1,TRBV5-1,TRBJ1-1
TGTGCCAGCAGCTCAGGGACAGGGTACCTCTACACCTTC,CASSSGTGYLYTF,-,13,TRBD1,TRBV11-2,TRBJ1-2
TGTGCCAGCAGTTACGAGGAGATGAACACTGAAGCTTTCTTT,CASSYEEMNTEAFF,few,14,-,TRBV6-5,TRBJ1-1
TGTGCCAGCAGCTTAGAGGGGTACTATAATTCACCCCTCCACTTT,CASSLEGYYNSPLHF,medium-sized,15,-,TRBV7-8,TRBJ1-6
TGTGCCAGCAGCCCGACAGGGGGTGAAAAACTGTTTTTT,CASSPTGGEKLFF,few,13,TRBD1,TRBV5-8,TRBJ1-4
TGTGCCAGCAGCGAGGACAGTCCCTACGAGCAGTACTTC,CASSEDSPYEQYF,-,13,-,TRBV6-5,TRBJ2-7
TGTGCCTGGGGGGGCCAGACCGGATTTTCCTACGAGCAGTACTTC,CAWGGQTGFSYEQYF,-,15,-,TRBV30,TRBJ2-7
TGCGCCAGCAGCCAAGACGATGGGCTAGCCAAAAACATTCAGTACTTC,CASSQDDGLAKNIQYF,-,16,-,TRBV4-1,TRBJ2-4
TGTGCCAGCAGTTTGGCGGCCCTTAAAAACTACGAGCAGTACTTC,CASSLAALKNYEQYF,-,15,-,TRBV27,TRBJ2-7
TGTGCCAGCAGCAAGACAGGGGTACTAACCCAGTACTTC,CASSKTGVLTQYF,once,13,TRBD1,TRBV13,TRBJ2-5
TGTGCCAGCAGTCGGGACAGGGGCTACGAGCAGTACTTC,CASSRDRGYEQYF,-,13,TRBD1,TRBV25-1,TRBJ2-7
TGTGCCAGCAGCCTCCCTCGACTGGTAGGCACCGGGGAGCTGTTTTTT,CASSLPRLVGTGELFF,-,16,-,TRBV5-4,TRBJ2-2
TGCGCCAGCAGCCAAGATGGGACAGGGAATGAAAAACTGTTTTTT,CASSQDGTGNEKLFF,-,15,TRBD1,TRBV4-1,TRBJ1-4
TGTGCCAGCAGCTTCCGGCGGGGTGGCATTCAGTACTTC,CASSFRRGGIQYF,-,13,-,TRBV7-3,TRBJ2-4
TGTGCCAGCAGCTGGGACTCTCGGGAAACCCAGTACTTC,CASSWDSRETQYF,-,13,-,TRBV7-2,TRBJ2-5
TGTGCCAGCAGCCCTCCTAGGGCAGGGCTGGAGACCCAGTACTTC,CASSPPRAGLETQYF,-,15,-,TRBV14,TRBJ2-5
TGTGCCTGGAGTGTCCAGAACACCGGGGAGCTGTTTTTT,CAWSVQNTGELFF,-,13,-,TRBV30,TRBJ2-2
TGTGCCAGCACTGTGGGGACAGGGTCGGTAGAGCAGTACTTC,CASTVGTGSVEQYF,-,14,TRBD1,TRBV6-4,TRBJ2-7
TGTGTCTCTAAAAGGGGTTCTAGCACAGATACGCAGTATTTT,CVSKRGSSTDTQYF,few,14,-,TRBV6-5,TRBJ2-3
TGCGCCAGCAGCCAAGAGGGGGGACTGGATTTCTACGAGCAGTACTTC,CASSQEGGLDFYEQYF,-,16,-,TRBV4-1,TRBJ2-7
TGCGCCAGCAGCGAAGCAGGCGTTAACTATGGCTACACCTTC,CASSEAGVNYGYTF,-,14,-,TRBV5-1,TRBJ1-2
TGTGCCAGCAGATCCCGGGACAGGGGTAATGAAAAACTGTTTTTT,CASRSRDRGNEKLFF,-,15,TRBD1,TRBV6-6,TRBJ1-4
TGTGCCTGGAGCGATAGGGGGGAAAAACTGTTTTTT,CAWSDRGEKLFF,-,12,-,TRBV30,TRBJ1-4
TGTGCCAGCACGGGAGGCTTGAACACTGAAGCTTTCTTT,CASTGGLNTEAFF,few,13,-,TRBV9,TRBJ1-1
TGTGCCAGCAGCTTGGACAGGGGGCCGCCCGCAGATACGCAGTATTTT,CASSLDRGPPADTQYF,-,16,TRBD1,TRBV7-2,TRBJ2-3
TGTGCCAGCAGCTCGTGGACAGGGGGTAGCAATCAGCCCCAGCATTTT,CASSSWTGGSNQPQHF,few,16,TRBD1,TRBV7-2,TRBJ1-5
TGTGCCAGCAGGTTTAGCGGGGGGAAGAGAGATACGCAGTATTTT,CASRFSGGKRDTQYF,once,15,TRBD2,TRBV14,TRBJ2-3
TGCAGCGTTGAAGTAATCGACAGGGAAGACGGCTACACCTTC,CSVEVIDREDGYTF,-,14,TRBD1,TRBV29-1,TRBJ1-2
TGTGCCACGACCGGGACTTCTACCTACGAGCAGTACTTC,CATTGTSTYEQYF,-,13,-,TRBV2,TRBJ2-7
TGTGCCAGCAGTTACCGGGTAGACAATGAGCAGTTCTTC,CASSYRVDNEQFF,-,13,-,TRBV6-5,TRBJ2-1
TGCAGCGCCCGACAGGGATTGAATCAGCCCCAGCATTTT,CSARQGLNQPQHF,-,13,TRBD1,TRBV29-1,TRBJ1-5
TGTGCCAGCAGCGACGGGACAGTAGATGGCTACACCTTC,CASSDGTVDGYTF,-,13,TRBD1,TRBV11-3,TRBJ1-2
TGTGCCAGCTCCCGGGACAGGGTTCAGTTCTTC,CASSRDRVQFF,-,11,TRBD1,TRBV6-1,TRBJ2-1
TGTGCCAGCAGCTCCCGGGACAGCTACAATGAGCAGTTCTTC,CASSSRDSYNEQFF,once,14,TRBD1,TRBV11-3,TRBJ2-1
TGTGCCAGCAGCCCCTTAAATGAAAAACTGTTTTTT,CASSPLNEKLFF,-,12,-,TRBV6-6,TRBJ1-4
TGTGCCAGCAGCGTAGACCACGGGGGAAACTATGGCTACACCTTC,CASSVDHGGNYGYTF,once,15,-,TRBV9,TRBJ1-2
TGCGCCAGCAGCTTTTGGGGGCCGACCTACGAGCAGTACTTC,CASSFWGPTYEQYF,-,14,-,TRBV5-1,TRBJ2-7
TGTGCCAGCAGTGAAGCGCCCAGGGCCGGGGAGACCCAGTACTTC,CASSEAPRAGETQYF,-,15,-,TRBV6-1,TRBJ2-5
TGTGCCAGCAGTTTCGGAACAGGGCAGGGGCTTGAAGCTTTCTTT,CASSFGTGQGLEAFF,-,15,-,TRBV6-5,TRBJ1-1
TGTGCCAGCAGCGCCACTAGCGGGGGGTACACAGATACGCAGTATTTT,CASSATSGGYTDTQYF,-,16,TRBD2,TRBV5-4,TRBJ2-3
TGTGCCAGCAGTGAAGCGTCGACAGGGCGGGAAAAACTGTTTTTT,CASSEASTGREKLFF,-,15,TRBD1,TRBV6-1,TRBJ1-4
TGTGCCAGCAGTGCCTACACAGATACGCAGTATTTT,CASSAYTDTQYF,once,12,-,TRBV6-1,TRBJ2-3
TGTGCCAGCAGTTACCCGCAGGGAAACTCCTACGAGCAGTACTTC,CASSYPQGNSYEQYF,-,15,-,TRBV6-6,TRBJ2-7
TGTGCCAGCAGCCCCACATCGACAACCAGATCGAACACCGGGGAGCTGTTTTTT,CASSPTSTTRSNTGELFF,once,18,-,TRBV7-9,TRBJ2-2
TGTGCCAGCATTGATTCCAGGGGGCAGCCCCAGCATTTT,CASIDSRGQPQHF,-,13,-,TRBV21-1,TRBJ1-5
TGCGCCAGCAGCCAGATTCTGGGGGGAGATACGCAGTATTTT,CASSQILGGDTQYF,few,14,-,TRBV4-1,TRBJ2-3
TGTGCCTCCTATAAGGGGCTTGGCTACGAGCAGTACTTC,CASYKGLGYEQYF,-,13,-,TRBV30,TRBJ2-7